Below are 5 T cell receptor beta chains sequenced from a single sample in a study of OX40 agonist ivuxolimab in advanced cancers. Sequencing used immunoSEQ multiplex PCR; TCRdb keeps in-frame clones, though not all of them. The data hold tens of thousands of clones, with 80% to 90% observed a single time. The sequences come from CD4+ or CD8+ T cells sorted from blood, collected in a trial of the OX40 agonist ivuxolimab. All receptors come from an adult with an advanced solid tumor such as melanoma, head and neck, liver or kidney cancer.

The CDR3 region is CASSLSIGLAGQEQFF. The CDR3 DNA follows: TGTGCCAGCAGTTTATCGATCGGGTTAGCGGGACAGGAGCAGTTCTTC. This chain joins TRBV27 and TRBJ2-1; weak D call: TRBD2 (8 bases). The V gene's germline CDR1 is MNHEY and CDR2 SMNVEV (reference sequence). Trimming cost V 0 bases and J 10 bases, with 19 bases left between them. CDR3 size: 16 residues.

This sequence joins TRBV4-1 and TRBJ1-1; 7 bases are a match to TRBD1. V shed 8 bases, J shed 6 bases, and the junction held 3 bases outside the gene matches. Per germline, CDR1 MGHRA and CDR2 YSYEKL. The CDR3 runs to 11 residues. CDR3 loop: CASRQGAEAFF. In nucleotides, the CDR3 is TGCGCCAGCCGTCAGGGGGCTGAAGCTTTCTTT.

This chain links TRBV5-1 with TRBJ2-7, with TRBD1 identical over 7 bases. Germline CDR1 SGHRS, CDR2 YFSETQ. The CDR3 runs 15 residues. The V and J ends lost 4 bases and 2 bases, in that order; junction bases with no gene match: 9. The DNA for the CDR3 is TGCGCCAGCAGCAACCGGGACAGCCATCCCTACGAGCAGTACTTC. Protein sequence: CASSNRDSHPYEQYF.

This clone was counted once. CDR3 DNA sequence: TGTGCCAGCAGCTTAGTTCTAGCGCCCCAAGAGACCCAGTACTTC. Protein sequence: CASSLVLAPQETQYF. V usage is TRBV7-6 and J usage is TRBJ2-5, with D tentatively TRBD2 (6 bases). The CDR3 spans 15 residues. Germline V gene sequence: CDR1 SGHVS, CDR2 FNYEAQ. V lost 1 base to trimming and J lost 1 base, with 10 bases between them.

The chain couples TRBV30 to TRBJ2-7, with D possibly matching TRBD1 (6 bases). The CDR3 covers 13 residues. Trimming left V 0 bases short and J 7 bases short, with 13 bases between. Germline V lookup: CDR1 GTSNPN, CDR2 SVGIG (reference sequence). The CDR3 sequence is CAWSVGGPWEQYF. The CDR3 DNA is TGTGCCTGGAGTGTTGGGGGCCCTTGGGAGCAGTACTTC.